This record looks at one T cell receptor (beta chain) sequence and its context. As yet, its antigen is unknown. Healthy bone marrow donors made up the donor group. In nominal health when sampled, donors likely had unrecorded immune exposures nonetheless. The CDR3 has 16 residues. Germline values: CDR1 SGHDT, CDR2 YYEEEE. V was cut by 5 bases and J by 3 bases, with 19 bases left in between. This entry belongs to a study of cytomegalovirus exposure and HLA in healthy donors. PCR primers comprised 60 Vbeta and 13 Jbeta primers. Assay used: immunoSEQ multiplex PCR; TCRdb lists only in-frame clones, some missing. Here the sample spans about 99,000 clones, around 77% being singletons. Notes on the study in general: Most observed TCR sequences were rare, whereas some public TCRs were detected in many donors.

The sequenced sample consisted of PBMCs. The sequence came from a man in his forties in good health and CMV-seronegative. The chain has TRBV5-6 and TRBJ2-3; perhaps TRBD1 as D (7 bases). CDR3 nucleotides: TGTGCCAGCAGAATTCTCCAGGGGGGAGGAACAGATACGCAGTATTTT. It encodes CASRILQGGGTDTQYF. The entire variable domain, with the rest obtained from reference TRBV5-6 and TRBJ2-3, is as follows: DAGVTQSPTHLIKTRGQQVTLRCSPKSGHDTVSWYQQALGQGPQFIFQYYEEEERQRGNFPDRFSGHQFPNYSSELNVNALLLGDSALYLCASRILQGGGTDTQYFGPGTRLTVL.